This entry concerns a single TCR beta chain. The repertoire was sequenced with immunoSEQ multiplex PCR; TCRdb's copy has only in-frame clones and lacks some. This table holds 75,000 to 95,000 clones, roughly 90% found once. Germline lookup yields CDR1 LNHDA and CDR2 SQIVND (reference sequence). With V trimmed by 5 bases and J by 0 bases, 1 base remained unmatched. The CDR3 is 14 residues long. This sample was included in a study of T cell responses to AZD1222 COVID-19 vaccine. The TCR comes from an adult in good health. This chain connects TRBV19 to TRBJ2-3; TRBD2 aligns across 8 bases. Specimen: peripheral blood, collected on day 0 of AZD1222 vaccination. The CDR3 here is CASSSSGSTDTQYF. The CDR3 bases are TGTGCCAGTAGTTCTAGCGGGAGCACAGATACGCAGTATTTT. Based on the CDR3 plus reference TRBV19 and TRBJ2-3, the full variable domain is DGGITQSPKYLFRKEGQNVTLSCEQNLNHDAMYWYRQDPGQGLRLIYYSQIVNDFQKGDIAEGYSVSREKKESFPLTVTSAQKNPTAFYLCASSSSGSTDTQYFGPGTRLTVL.